This paragraph covers one T cell receptor (beta chain) sequence. This clonotype was picked up a small number of times. The specificity of this receptor is unknown. No quality values exist for individual bases; no much larger clone is one base distant. The sample originates from a study of T cells after yellow fever vaccination (dated by TCRdb to between 2017 and 2020). Regarding the research as a whole: Libraries from fractions with low cell numbers were prepared with the SMART-Seq v4 Ultra Low Input RNA kit. Blood was drawn at multiple timepoints before and after primary and secondary immunization, with bulk PBMC replicates and cell subsets isolated. To follow T-cell clones before and after primary and booster YFV17D yellow fever vaccination, bulk TCR alpha and beta repertoires were sequenced over time. Two healthy male donors, one aged 18 to 30 and one aged 30 to 39 years, were included in the cohort.

Results the study describes overall, beyond this receptor: Most clones expanded after primary vaccination were re-detected after the booster (around 96% of CD4 and approximately 89% of CD8), suggesting broad memory maintenance. FACS-sorted repertoires could contain abundant contaminating clonotypes from the bulk population, so computational filtering was required. Because the study included only two donors, the extent to which the findings can be generalized is limited. A small fraction of clonotypes showed up in both the CD4 and CD8 compartments, probably as a result of convergent recombination. The secondary T-cell response was weaker than the primary response but faster, peaking on day 5 instead of day 15.

Synthesis of TCR cDNA relied on 5'RACE template switching, a step that introduced a universal primer site along with unique molecular identifiers. Priming for cDNA synthesis came from both the TCR alpha and TCR beta constant segments. Two PCR steps were used to amplify libraries, with sample barcodes and sequencing adapters being added in the second step. Libraries were sequenced on Illumina HiSeq 2500 (2x100 bp) or NovaSeq (2x150 bp). Under the source paper's analysis protocol: Demultiplexing of reads and collapsing into UMI consensus sequences were performed with MIGEC, and V(D)J alignment was carried out with MiXCR. Vaccine-responding clonotypes were identified with edgeR using replicate PBMC samples, with FDR below 0.01 and a log2 fold change above 5 up to day 15 being required. Bulk clonotypes were assigned CD4 or CD8 identity according to which sequenced CD4 or CD8 repertoire held them at higher abundance. The public reads were reanalyzed by TCRdb: fastp trimming at Q25, MiXCR alignment, in-frame beta chains only. Identical CDR3 proteins give one entry, which carries the most common genes and DNA. TCRdb, not the authors, supplied the V and J calls. The sample records 250,000 to 350,000 distinct CDR3 sequences, about 6.9% of which are singletons. The top ten hold 15% to 20% of the sample.

Per the germline V gene, SGHTA is the CDR1 and FQGNSA is the CDR2. Measured from the cysteine to the phenylalanine, the CDR3 is 15 residues long. The only DNA kept is the CDR3, 45 bases in frame from the first base. V loses 1 base of germline sequence and J loses 5 bases, and the interval between the two ends is 14 bases. This specimen's treatment or condition label, interpreted: live attenuated yellow fever vaccine strain. At every blood-draw timepoint, two biological replicates of bulk PBMCs were collected. PBMCs were isolated from peripheral blood using a standard Ficoll-Paque protocol. RNA was extracted with TriZol from bulk PBMCs, CD4 and CD8 fractions, and dextramer-positive and dextramer-negative fractions.

The chain is made from TRBV7-2 and TRBJ2-5, with the D gene not confidently named. The clonotype originates from a man aged 18-30 years who received the YFV17D yellow fever vaccine. The material sequenced was PBMCs, taken about 49 days after the first yellow fever vaccination. Here the CDR3 is given as CASSLGPRVKETQYF. The DNA sequence is as follows: TGTGCCAGCAGCTTAGGACCCCGGGTCAAGGAGACCCAGTACTTC.